This entry lists 27 T cell receptor beta chains sequenced from one sample in a study of cytomegalovirus exposure and HLA in healthy donors. Use of 60 Vbeta and 13 Jbeta primers characterized the PCR. Here immunoSEQ multiplex PCR was the method, and the copy in TCRdb shows in-frame clones only, minus some. The repertoire holds some 38,000 clones, with 53% as singletons. The sequenced sample was PBMCs. The receptors were sampled from a woman between 35 and 50 years old in good health and CMV-seropositive.

Notes on this clone: Other nucleotide sequences in the sample specify the same CDR3. The V call is TRBV4-1, the J call TRBJ2-3, with D possibly matching TRBD1 (5 bases). The CDR3 has 15 amino acids. CDR1 and CDR2 (germline): MGHRA, YSYEKL. Between the trimmed V and J ends, which lost 0 bases and 2 bases, there was a span of 9 bases. CDR3: CASSQDDRYTDTQYF. In nucleotides, the CDR3 is TGCGCCAGCAGCCAAGATGACAGATACACAGATACGCAGTATTTT.

The V call is TRBV11-3, the J call TRBJ2-2, with 9 bases that match TRBD1. Germline assignment: CDR1 SGHNT and CDR2 YENEEA. Trimming cost V 5 bases and J 7 bases; bases outside gene matches: 8. The CDR3 length is 15 residues. The CDR3 loop is CASSPVTGGFGELFF. The CDR3 DNA sequence: TGTGCCAGCAGCCCCGTGACAGGGGGTTTCGGGGAGCTGTTTTTT. The full variable domain, its missing parts supplied by reference TRBV11-3 and TRBJ2-2, is EAGVVQSPRYKIIEKKQPVAFWCNPISGHNTLYWYLQNLGQGPELLIRYENEEAVDDSQLPKDRFSAERLKGVDSTLKIQPAELGDSAVYLCASSPVTGGFGELFFGEGSRLTVL.

This clone occurred once. The chain has TRBV7-8 and TRBJ2-5, with D perhaps TRBD1 (6 bases). Germline loops: CDR1 SGHVS, CDR2 FQNEAQ. V lost 3 bases, J lost 2 bases, and 10 bases lay in between. CDR3 length: 14 amino acids. The DNA for the CDR3 is TGTGCCAGCAGCTTGACAGGACAGCAAGAGACCCAGTACTTC. Protein: CASSLTGQQETQYF.

This clone was recorded once. The chain links TRBV11-2 to TRBJ2-2; 8 bases agree with TRBD2. From germline, CDR1 is SGHAT and CDR2 FQNNGV. The CDR3 spans 14 residues. V dropped 3 bases and J dropped 4; count of bases not matched to a gene: 1. This CDR3 is CASSFRGGTGELFF. The CDR3 nucleotides read TGTGCCAGCAGCTTCCGGGGGGGCACCGGGGAGCTGTTTTTT. Combining the CDR3 with reference TRBV11-2 and TRBJ2-2 gives the whole variable domain EAGVAQSPRYKIIEKRQSVAFWCNPISGHATLYWYQQILGQGPKLLIQFQNNGVVDDSQLPKDRFSAERLKGVDSTLKIQPAKLEDSAVYLCASSFRGGTGELFFGEGSRLTVL.

The rearrangement uses TRBV10-3 and TRBJ2-5, with 9 bases aligning to TRBD1. The CDR3 contains 15 residues. V was clipped by 5 bases and J by 1 base; unmatched bases: 5. The germline V gene encodes CDR1 ENHRY and CDR2 SYGVKD. CDR3 loop: CAISRTGARQETQYF. CDR3 sequence (DNA): TGTGCCATCAGTAGGACAGGGGCCCGCCAAGAGACCCAGTACTTC.

This clone was counted only a few times. The chain combines TRBV7-6 with TRBJ2-1, with 9 bases lining up with TRBD1. Germline values: CDR1 SGHVS, CDR2 FNYEAQ. This CDR3 spans 15 amino acids. J gave up 6 bases and V 5 bases, and 8 bases lay outside the gene matches. The CDR3 protein is CASSEGTGRGNEQFF. CDR3 bases: TGTGCCAGCAGCGAGGGGACAGGGAGGGGCAATGAGCAGTTCTTC.

This chain uses TRBV4-2 with TRBJ1-2; 10 bases agree with TRBD1. The length of the CDR3 is 15 residues. The J segment lost 7 bases and the V segment lost 0 bases, leaving 5 bases of the junction unmatched. Germline-derived CDR1 and CDR2 are LGHNA and YNFKEQ. Here the CDR3 DNA reads TGTGCCAGCAGCCAAGAGAGGACAGGGGGTGTTGGCTACACCTTC. Protein: CASSQERTGGVGYTF.

The J gene is TRBJ2-3, the V gene TRBV5-1, with 11 positions matching TRBD2. The CDR3 extends over 19 amino acids. Germline loops: CDR1 SGHRS, CDR2 YFSETQ. With 0 bases clipped from V and 0 bases from J, the junction kept 9 bases outside the gene matches. The chain's CDR3 is CASSLGLAGGRSSTDTQYF. As DNA, the CDR3 is TGCGCCAGCAGCTTGGGGCTAGCGGGGGGCCGATCTAGCACAGATACGCAGTATTTT.

The gene calls are TRBV10-3 and TRBJ2-2; 8 bases line up with TRBD2. Germline V gene lookup returns CDR1 ENHRY and CDR2 SYGVKD. CDR3 length: 16 amino acids. This CDR3 is CATGGLATTNTGELFF. The CDR3 DNA is TGTGCTACGGGGGGGCTAGCGACGACGAACACCGGGGAGCTGTTTTTT.

The table lists this clone with a few counts. This chain joins TRBV10-3 and TRBJ1-1, with D possibly TRBD1 on 5 matching bases. Trimming removed 6 bases from V and 8 bases from J, with 16 bases in between. The CDR3 is made up of 13 amino acids. The germline CDR1 and CDR2 sequences are ENHRY and SYGVKD. CDR3 DNA: TGTGCCATCAGGGACCTTGTGACAGACGAAGCTTTCTTT. Protein sequence: CAIRDLVTDEAFF.

This clone was found once. The chain carries TRBV18 and TRBJ2-5; no clear D. Germline V gene lookup returns CDR1 KGHSH and CDR2 LQKENI. The germline V and J ends were trimmed by 4 bases and 1 base, with 13 bases remaining between them. The CDR3 spans 15 residues. DNA for the CDR3: TGTGCCAGCTCACGGCTTGGCCCACCCCAAGAGACCCAGTACTTC. This gives the protein CASSRLGPPQETQYF.

The rearrangement joins TRBV6-1 to TRBJ2-7; 9 nucleotides match TRBD1. Germline-derived CDR1 and CDR2 are MNHNS and SASEGT. With 10 bases clipped from V and 4 bases from J, the junction kept 5 bases outside the gene matches. The CDR3 has 12 amino acids. The CDR3 nucleotides read TGTGCCACTGAGGGACAGGGTTACGAGCAGTACTTC. Protein product: CATEGQGYEQYF.

The rearrangement links TRBV7-2 to TRBJ2-3; weak D call: TRBD2 (5 bases). The CDR3 spans 13 residues. The V gene's germline CDR1 is SGHTA and CDR2 FQGNSA. Trimming pared 5 bases from V and 7 bases from J, leaving 13 bases between. In DNA form, the CDR3 reads TGTGCCAGCAGCGACCGGACTTTGAATACGCAGTATTTT. It translates to CASSDRTLNTQYF.

The rearrangement uses TRBV18 and TRBJ1-2, with D maybe TRBD1 (6 bases). CDR3 length: 14 residues. The germline CDR1 and CDR2 sequences are KGHSH and LQKENI. Between the trimmed V and J ends, which lost 4 bases and 4 bases, there was a span of 13 bases. DNA for the CDR3: TGTGCCAGCTCACAAGGGGGGGAGCTCTATGGCTACACCTTC. Its protein is CASSQGGELYGYTF.

This chain links TRBV7-9 with TRBJ2-5, with D possibly being TRBD2 (5 bases). The CDR3 covers 14 residues. Trimming stripped 6 bases from V and 5 bases from J, with 16 bases between. Germline CDR1 is SEHNR and CDR2 is FQNEAQ (reference sequence). DNA for the CDR3: TGTGCCAGCAGGGGTGGAGGCGCGTGGGAGACCCAGTACTTC. Protein: CASRGGGAWETQYF.

This chain uses TRBV5-4 with TRBJ2-1, with D possibly being TRBD1 (6 bases). V was cut by 0 bases and J by 2 bases, with 9 bases left in between. The germline gives CDR1 SGHNT, CDR2 YYREEE (reference sequence). The CDR3 sequence is 15 residues long. The CDR3 DNA sequence: TGTGCCAGCAGCTTGGCCCAGGGGCCCTACAATGAGCAGTTCTTC. This encodes CASSLAQGPYNEQFF.

The table lists this clone with a count of one. The chain recombines TRBV7-9 with TRBJ1-4; possible D gene TRBD1, 6 bases. Germline V CDR1 and CDR2: SEHNR, FQNEAQ (reference sequence). The CDR3 is 14 residues long. V lost 1 base, J lost 7 bases, and 10 bases lay in between. CDR3 in DNA: TGTGCCAGCAGCTTAGGGGGGCGGACTGAAAAACTGTTTTTT. This sequence encodes CASSLGGRTEKLFF.

This clone occurred a few times. The genes are TRBV19 and TRBJ1-5; D is unresolved. CDR1 is LNHDA and CDR2 is SQIVND in the germline V gene (reference sequence). V lost 3 bases and J 3 bases, leaving 6 bases between the germline ends. The CDR3 is 13 amino acids. CDR3 residues: CASSIFPNQPQHF. Here the CDR3 DNA reads TGTGCCAGTAGTATCTTCCCCAATCAGCCCCAGCATTTT. Full variable domain (rest looked up from reference TRBV19 and TRBJ1-5): DGGITQSPKYLFRKEGQNVTLSCEQNLNHDAMYWYRQDPGQGLRLIYYSQIVNDFQKGDIAEGYSVSREKKESFPLTVTSAQKNPTAFYLCASSIFPNQPQHFGDGTRLSIL.

This clone was found a few times. J is TRBJ2-7 and V is TRBV19; 7 nucleotides line up with TRBD1. The CDR3 has 14 amino acids. Germline V lookup: CDR1 LNHDA, CDR2 SQIVND (reference sequence). Trimming cost V 5 bases and J 0 bases; bases outside gene matches: 4. The CDR3 DNA reads TGTGCCAGTAGTTACAGACAGGGCTCCTACGAGCAGTACTTC. It specifies CASSYRQGSYEQYF.

This clone showed up just a few times. This rearrangement joins TRBV30 to TRBJ2-2; D is possibly TRBD2 (7 bases). Per the germline V gene, CDR1 is GTSNPN and CDR2 is SVGIG (reference sequence). Trimming left V 4 bases short and J 5 bases short, with 26 bases between. The length of the CDR3 is 18 residues. This CDR3 is CAWNGLESPGGDTGELFF. CDR3 sequence (DNA): TGTGCCTGGAATGGGCTTGAATCTCCGGGGGGCGATACCGGGGAGCTGTTTTTT. Filled out from reference TRBV30 and TRBJ2-2, the complete variable domain reads SQTIHQWPATLVQPVGSPLSLECTVEGTSNPNLYWYRQAAGRGLQLLFYSVGIGQISSEVPQNLSASRPQDRQFILSSKKLLLSDSGFYLCAWNGLESPGGDTGELFFGEGSRLTVL.

The count of this clone is one. V and J are TRBV5-1 and TRBJ2-5, with no clear D. The DNA end favors TRBJ2-7, so the J call may be wrong. The CDR3 spans 13 residues. The germline V gene has CDR1 SGHRS and CDR2 YFSETQ. CDR3 nucleotide sequence: TGCGCCAGCAGCCCCGACGGAGAAGGCGAGCAGTACTTC. This translates into CASSPDGEGEQYF.

This clone was picked up a small number of times. The V gene is TRBV27, the J gene TRBJ2-7; 9 bases fit TRBD1. Germline loops: CDR1 MNHEY, CDR2 SMNVEV (reference sequence). The CDR3 contains 14 residues. V was clipped by 6 bases and J by 4 bases; unmatched bases: 7. This chain's CDR3 is CASSRTGVRYEQYF. CDR3 in DNA: TGTGCCAGCAGCCGGACAGGGGTTAGGTACGAGCAGTACTTC.

The CDR3 DNA follows: TGTGCCAGCAGTTTAGCGGGGGGGCCATACGAGCAGTACTTC. This gives the protein CASSLAGGPYEQYF. The chain employs TRBV27 and TRBJ2-7, with TRBD2 identical over 9 bases. From germline, CDR1 is MNHEY and CDR2 SMNVEV (reference sequence). This CDR3 contains 14 residues. Trimming removed 2 bases from V and 4 bases from J; junction bases left unmatched: 3.

The rearrangement uses TRBV6-6 and TRBJ1-1; 7 bases match TRBD1. Germline V gene data show CDR1 as MNHNY and CDR2 as SVGAGI (reference sequence). Trimming at V came to 6 bases and at J to 5 bases, leaving 3 bases not matched to a gene. There are 12 residues in the CDR3. The CDR3 reads CASRDRVTEAFF. The DNA for the CDR3 is TGTGCCAGCAGAGACAGGGTTACTGAAGCTTTCTTT.

This chain connects TRBV7-9 to TRBJ1-2; TRBD1 might be the D (6 bases). Trimming took off 3 bases at V and 4 bases at J, with 12 bases between the two ends. Per germline, CDR1 SEHNR and CDR2 FQNEAQ (reference sequence). The CDR3 is 14 residues long. CDR3 sequence reads: CASSLMQGRYGYTF. The CDR3 region has the DNA TGTGCCAGCAGCTTGATGCAGGGGCGCTATGGCTACACCTTC.

This clone was counted only a few times. The genes are TRBV7-9 and TRBJ1-1, with a tentative D call TRBD1 (5 bases). The CDR3 loop spans 14 amino acids. The V end lost 1 base, the J end lost 8 bases, and 14 bases lay between the germline ends. From germline, CDR1 is SEHNR and CDR2 FQNEAQ (reference sequence). For the CDR3, the DNA is TGTGCCAGCAGCTTAGGACAGCTACCGAACGAAGCTTTCTTT. As protein: CASSLGQLPNEAFF. Supplemented by reference TRBV7-9 and TRBJ1-1, the full variable domain reads DTGVSQNPRHKITKRGQNVTFRCDPISEHNRLYWYRQTLGQGPEFLTYFQNEAQLEKSRLLSDRFSAERPKGSFSTLEIQRTEQGDSAMYLCASSLGQLPNEAFFGQGTRLTVV.

The chain combines TRBV30 with TRBJ1-1, with a weak D call TRBD1 (6 bases). The CDR3 loop spans 13 amino acids. The V end was cut by 2 bases, the J end by 2 bases, with 9 bases between. CDR1 is GTSNPN, CDR2 SVGIG, per germline (reference sequence). The CDR3 region has the DNA TGTGCCTGGAGTTTACAGGGCAACACTGAAGCTTTCTTT. Its translation: CAWSLQGNTEAFF.